This entry concerns a single T cell receptor (beta chain). The target antigen is unknown. PCR primers comprised 60 Vbeta and 13 Jbeta primers. Sequencing was performed with immunoSEQ multiplex PCR; in TCRdb, only in-frame clones are kept and a portion is missing. In the table there are about 120,000 clones, 60% to 80% of which are singletons. Unrecorded immune exposures were likely, despite nominal health at sampling. These data come from a study of cytomegalovirus exposure and HLA in healthy donors. Whole-study context: A data release that came early held roughly 80 million unique TCRs from HLA-typed donors. Findings and caveats of the study: A cluster of highly shared sequence variants was likely a sequencing artifact. It was only CMV serostatus that was available as immune exposure information.

The germline gives CDR1 ENHRY, CDR2 SYGVKD. This CDR3 has 15 residues. V lost 10 bases and J lost 4; bases outside the gene matches: 12. V usage is TRBV10-3 and J usage is TRBJ2-3; the match to TRBD2 covers 9 bases. Sequenced sample: PBMCs. The sequence derives from a human donor in good health. The CDR3 nucleotides are TGTGCCACCGGCGGCCTAGCGGGGAGCCCAGATACGCAGTATTTT. Its translation: CATGGLAGSPDTQYF.